The source of this T cell receptor (beta chain) is a study of regulatory T cells in long-lasting Graves disease. Sequencing libraries for TCR beta were prepared with iRepertoire HTBI primers and Arm-PCR of CDR3 regions. TCRdb re-called the multiplex PCR reads with MiXCR, one entry per CDR3 protein. Of 400,000 to 500,000 distinct CDR3 sequences detected, 14% appear once; the ten largest clones hold roughly 18%. This CDR3 has 12 residues. CDR1 and CDR2 (germline): DFQATT, SNEGSKA (reference sequence). The germline V and J ends were trimmed by 6 bases and 4 bases, with 13 bases remaining between them. The time point denotes: newly diagnosed GD, antithyroid drugs for less than 3 months. Generation of the TCR library employed RNA extracted from PBMCs. It was American Thyroid Association guidelines that determined Graves' disease diagnosis. These sequences were also reported in another study, on T cells in Graves' hyperthyroidism and ophthalmopathy.

This clonotype was sampled from a woman aged 45 to 65 with Graves disease. This chain joins TRBV20-1 and TRBJ2-7; the D is unclear. Here the sequenced sample was peripheral blood mononuclear cells (PBMCs), taken at new diagnosis, from a patient treated with antithyroid drugs. For the CDR3, the DNA is TGCAGTGCCCCGGCACTTGCTTACGAGCAGTACTTC. It yields the protein CSAPALAYEQYF.